One and the same sample provided the 8 T cell receptor beta chains below, sequenced in a study of blood T cell repertoires in COVID-19. This table comes from immunoSEQ multiplex PCR, and its TCRdb copy is limited to in-frame clones, with some not included. Of 250,000 to 300,000 clones in the sample, 85% were seen once. The sequenced sample consisted of peripheral blood. Every receptor here comes from a man aged 45 to 65 with active or convalescent COVID-19.

This rearrangement joins TRBV7-3 to TRBJ1-5; TRBD1 is a possible D gene (6 bases). V lost 5 bases and J 1 base, leaving 21 bases between the germline ends. CDR1 is SGHTA, CDR2 FQGTGA, per germline. This CDR3 region has 18 residues. The CDR3 DNA follows: TGTGCCAGCAGCGAATTGGACAGCTGCAGATTCAGCAATCAGCCCCAGCATTTT. It translates to CASSELDSCRFSNQPQHF.

The chain recombines TRBV30 with TRBJ1-5; D not resolved. The germline V gene encodes CDR1 GTSNPN and CDR2 SVGIG (reference sequence). The CDR3 has 13 amino acids. Between the trimmed V and J ends, which lost 2 bases and 2 bases, there was a span of 7 bases. Here the CDR3 reads CAWSTSRNQPQHF. Here the CDR3 DNA reads TGTGCCTGGAGTACAAGTCGCAATCAGCCCCAGCATTTT.

The chain uses TRBV5-8 and TRBJ2-1; 7 bases line up with TRBD2. The CDR3 length is 14 residues. Looked up from germline, CDR1 is SGHTS and CDR2 is YDEGEE. Trimming removed 1 base from V and 4 bases from J; junction bases left unmatched: 2. Here the CDR3 DNA reads TGTGCCAGCAGCTTGAGCGGGGTTTACAATGAGCAGTTCTTC. Its translation: CASSLSGVYNEQFF.

The V gene is TRBV30, the J gene TRBJ2-5; tentative D call: TRBD2 (6 bases). In germline, CDR1 is GTSNPN, CDR2 SVGIG (reference sequence). V was shortened by 8 bases and J by 1 base, with 17 bases between the two germline ends. This CDR3 is built from 14 residues. This chain's CDR3 is CAHSEAGSQETQYF. The CDR3 nucleotides are TGTGCCCATAGCGAGGCGGGGAGCCAAGAGACCCAGTACTTC.

The V call is TRBV18, the J call TRBJ1-1; D is unclear. The CDR3 consists of 13 residues. V was pared by 5 bases and J by 5 bases, with 12 bases between. Germline V gene lookup returns CDR1 KGHSH and CDR2 LQKENI. The CDR3 bases are TGTGCCAGCTCATTCGGGGAGAGGACTGAAGCTTTCTTT. Its protein is CASSFGERTEAFF.

The gene calls are TRBV12-3 or TRBV12-4 and TRBJ2-7; D might be TRBD1 (5 bases). Between the trimmed V and J ends, which lost 8 bases and 7 bases, there was a span of 6 bases. The CDR3 runs 9 residues. For the CDR3, the DNA is TGTGCCAGCGGGGCGGAGCAGTACTTC. This gives the protein CASGAEQYF.

This chain uses TRBV5-1 with TRBJ1-4, with a weak D call TRBD1 (5 bases). The CDR3 runs to 13 residues. CDR1 is SGHRS and CDR2 is YFSETQ in the germline V gene. Between the trimmed V and J ends, which lost 7 bases and 7 bases, there was a span of 14 bases. The CDR3 nucleotides read TGCGCCAGCCGACAGTTGGAAAGTGAAAAACTGTTTTTT. This encodes CASRQLESEKLFF.

The CDR3 region is CASRYDTQNTEAFF. Here the CDR3 DNA reads TGTGCCAGCAGATATGACACCCAGAACACTGAAGCTTTCTTT. V gene TRBV2 combines with J gene TRBJ1-1; D is undetermined. Trimming took off 6 bases at V and 1 base at J, with 12 bases between the two ends. The germline V gene has CDR1 SNHLY and CDR2 FYNNEI. The CDR3 runs 14 residues.